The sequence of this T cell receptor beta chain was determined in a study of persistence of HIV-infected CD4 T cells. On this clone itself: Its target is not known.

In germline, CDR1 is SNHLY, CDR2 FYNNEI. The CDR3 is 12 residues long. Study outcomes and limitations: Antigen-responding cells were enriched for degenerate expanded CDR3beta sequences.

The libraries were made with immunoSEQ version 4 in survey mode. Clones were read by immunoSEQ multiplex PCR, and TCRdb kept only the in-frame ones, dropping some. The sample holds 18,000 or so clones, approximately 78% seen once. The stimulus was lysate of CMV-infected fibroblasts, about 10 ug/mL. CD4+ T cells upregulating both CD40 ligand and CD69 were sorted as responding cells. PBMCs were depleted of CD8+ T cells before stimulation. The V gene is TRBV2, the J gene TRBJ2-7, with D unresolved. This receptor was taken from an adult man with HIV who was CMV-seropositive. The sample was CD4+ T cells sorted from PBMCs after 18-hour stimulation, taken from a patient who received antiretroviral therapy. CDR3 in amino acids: CASSEIVASAVV. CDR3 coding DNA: TGTGCCAGCAGTGAAATCGTGGCGTCGGCGGTCGTC.